This TCR beta chain was profiled in a study of CD8 T cells in Susac syndrome. Study-wide results and limits: The study admitted that it had a relatively small number of individuals in its TCR sequencing and HLA analysis.

TEMRA cells were FACS-enriched, with CD8+ and CD4+ T cells isolated negatively. The germline gives CDR1 SGHRS, CDR2 YFSETQ. This CDR3 is 17 amino acids long. The germline V and J ends were trimmed by 0 bases and 2 bases, with 16 bases remaining between them. RNA was extracted with the RNeasy kit, and a quantity of roughly 0.45 to 1 ug was reverse transcribed using random hexamers. Via MiXCR, TCRdb re-called the immunoSEQ multiplex PCR reads, giving one row per CDR3 protein. The sample contains roughly 86,000 distinct CDR3 sequences, 95% to 97% of which appear only once. This clonotype showed up just once. The target antigen is unknown.

The chain combines TRBV5-1 with TRBJ2-3, with unresolved D. Specimen: CD8+ T cells from PBMCs. The clonotype comes from a human donor with Susac syndrome. The CDR3 sequence is CASSLGLFGGDTDTQYF. CDR3 bases: TGCGCCAGCAGCTTGGGGTTATTTGGCGGAGACACAGATACGCAGTATTTT.